This TCR beta chain was identified in a study of blood T cell repertoires in COVID-19. Study summary: Sites across the United States, Italy and Spain contributed samples from acute and convalescent COVID-19.

The CDR3 is made up of 15 amino acids. Trimming took 0 bases from V and 4 from J; bases not matched to a gene: 2. Germline V CDR1 and CDR2: SGHRS, YFSETQ. Profiling relied on immunoSEQ multiplex PCR, and the TCRdb table lists in-frame clones only, not all of them. The sample records fewer than 80,000 clones, roughly 88% being singletons. Sequences were obtained from peripheral blood. V and J are TRBV5-1 and TRBJ2-2, with 8 bases aligning to TRBD1. The TCR comes from a man between 25 and 39 years old with acute or convalescent COVID-19. CDR3 amino acids: CASSLVQGATGELFF. The CDR3, as DNA: TGCGCCAGCAGCTTGGTGCAGGGGGCCACCGGGGAGCTGTTTTTT.